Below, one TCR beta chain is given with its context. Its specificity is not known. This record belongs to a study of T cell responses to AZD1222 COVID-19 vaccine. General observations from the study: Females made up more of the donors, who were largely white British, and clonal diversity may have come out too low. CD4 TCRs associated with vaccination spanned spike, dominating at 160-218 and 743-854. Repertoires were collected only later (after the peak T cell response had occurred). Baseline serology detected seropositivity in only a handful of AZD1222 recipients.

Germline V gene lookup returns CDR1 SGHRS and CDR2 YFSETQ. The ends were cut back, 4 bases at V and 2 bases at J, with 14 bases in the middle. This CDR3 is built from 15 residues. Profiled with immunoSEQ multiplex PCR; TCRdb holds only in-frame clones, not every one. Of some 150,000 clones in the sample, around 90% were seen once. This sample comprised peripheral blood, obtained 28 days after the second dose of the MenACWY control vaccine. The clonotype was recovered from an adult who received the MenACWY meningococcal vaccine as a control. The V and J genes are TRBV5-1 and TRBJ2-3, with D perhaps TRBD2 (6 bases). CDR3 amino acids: CASSPGIAATDTQYF. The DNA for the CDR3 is TGCGCCAGCAGCCCCGGGATAGCGGCCACAGATACGCAGTATTTT. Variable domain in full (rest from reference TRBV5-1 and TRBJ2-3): KAGVTQTPRYLIKTRGQQVTLSCSPISGHRSVSWYQQTPGQGLQFLFEYFSETQRNKGNFPGRFSGRQFSNSRSEMNVSTLELGDSALYLCASSPGIAATDTQYFGPGTRLTVL.